This is a list of T cell receptor beta chains from one sample in a study of vaccination effects on CD4 cells after COVID-19. Sequencing was performed with immunoSEQ multiplex PCR; in TCRdb, only in-frame clones are kept and a portion is missing. The profile shows tens of thousands of clones, 65% to 85% of them singletons. Which antigens these TCRs recognize remains unknown. The sequences come from CD4+ T cells from PBMCs cultured with HCoV-NL63 spike peptides, collected before COVID-19 vaccination. The receptors shown here come from a human donor who received a COVID-19 vaccine. Each CDR3 is given with its conserved first and last residue. The order of the fields is CDR3 length, V gene, D gene, clone size, J gene, CDR3 protein, CDR3 DNA. A D gene is named only where the DNA matches it firmly. For some rows the clone size is stated as once, few or many, or as a class when expanded; others skip it.

len: 13
v_gene: TRBV12-3/TRBV12-4
d_gene: -
abundance: -
j_gene: TRBJ1-2
CDR3aa: CASRGTPGQGYTF
CDR3nt: TGTGCCAGCAGGGGGACACCCGGACAGGGCTACACCTTC

len: 18
v_gene: TRBV5-1
d_gene: -
abundance: -
j_gene: TRBJ2-6
CDR3aa: CASSVVQGPVSGANVLTF
CDR3nt: TGCGCCAGCAGCGTAGTACAGGGACCCGTCTCTGGGGCCAACGTCCTGACTTTC

len: 15
v_gene: TRBV5-4
d_gene: -
abundance: -
j_gene: TRBJ2-3
CDR3aa: CASSPDWGGSDTQYF
CDR3nt: TGTGCCAGCAGCCCTGACTGGGGCGGGTCAGATACGCAGTATTTT

len: 15
v_gene: TRBV19
d_gene: -
abundance: -
j_gene: TRBJ1-2
CDR3aa: CASSIPSPRGGGYTF
CDR3nt: TGTGCCAGTAGTATCCCAAGCCCCAGGGGCGGAGGCTACACCTTC

len: 12
v_gene: TRBV14
d_gene: -
abundance: few
j_gene: TRBJ2-5
CDR3aa: CASSQVRETQYF
CDR3nt: TGTGCCAGCAGCCAAGTCAGGGAGACCCAGTACTTC

len: 17
v_gene: TRBV6-1
d_gene: TRBD1
abundance: -
j_gene: TRBJ1-5
CDR3aa: CASSEIGTGHSNQPQHF
CDR3nt: TGTGCCAGCAGTGAAATCGGGACAGGACATAGCAATCAGCCCCAGCATTTT

len: 16
v_gene: TRBV30
d_gene: -
abundance: -
j_gene: TRBJ1-5
CDR3aa: CAWSTGPSLGNQPQHF
CDR3nt: TGTGCCTGGAGTACCGGACCGTCTCTCGGGAATCAGCCCCAGCATTTT

len: 18
v_gene: TRBV29-1
d_gene: -
abundance: -
j_gene: TRBJ2-4
CDR3aa: CSVLKRGQWNIAKNIQYF
CDR3nt: TGCAGCGTGCTCAAACGAGGACAATGGAATATAGCCAAAAACATTCAGTACTTC

len: 14
v_gene: TRBV14
d_gene: -
abundance: few
j_gene: TRBJ1-2
CDR3aa: CASSHGDVPYGYTF
CDR3nt: TGTGCCAGCAGCCACGGGGACGTTCCTTATGGCTACACCTTC

len: 15
v_gene: TRBV19
d_gene: -
abundance: few
j_gene: TRBJ2-1
CDR3aa: CASSTRSRDHNEQFF
CDR3nt: TGTGCCAGTAGCACTAGATCCCGGGACCACAATGAGCAGTTCTTC

len: 15
v_gene: TRBV7-7
d_gene: TRBD2
abundance: few
j_gene: TRBJ2-3
CDR3aa: CASSFSGGAGDTQYF
CDR3nt: TGTGCCAGCAGCTTTAGCGGGGGGGCCGGAGATACGCAGTATTTT

len: 14
v_gene: TRBV10-3
d_gene: -
abundance: few
j_gene: TRBJ2-2
CDR3aa: CAIKGAVDTGELFF
CDR3nt: TGTGCCATCAAAGGAGCAGTGGACACCGGGGAGCTGTTTTTT

len: 17
v_gene: TRBV6-2/TRBV6-3
d_gene: TRBD1
abundance: -
j_gene: TRBJ1-6
CDR3aa: CASSYTAGGANSSPLHF
CDR3nt: TGTGCCAGCAGTTATACCGCAGGGGGCGCGAACTCTTCACCCCTCCACTTT

len: 13
v_gene: TRBV12-3/TRBV12-4
d_gene: -
abundance: -
j_gene: TRBJ2-1
CDR3aa: CASSPLAGAKQFF
CDR3nt: TGTGCCAGCAGTCCCCTGGCAGGGGCCAAGCAGTTCTTC

len: 15
v_gene: TRBV11-1
d_gene: TRBD2
abundance: -
j_gene: TRBJ2-5
CDR3aa: CASSPSGGAQETQYF
CDR3nt: TGTGCCAGCAGCCCTAGCGGGGGGGCTCAGGAGACCCAGTACTTC

len: 12
v_gene: TRBV18
d_gene: -
abundance: few
j_gene: TRBJ1-5
CDR3aa: CASSGRDQPQHF
CDR3nt: TGTGCCAGCTCAGGCAGGGATCAGCCCCAGCATTTT

len: 15
v_gene: TRBV24-1
d_gene: -
abundance: -
j_gene: TRBJ2-3
CDR3aa: CATSGPGTPLDTQYF
CDR3nt: TGTGCCACCAGTGGACCCGGGACTCCACTGGATACGCAGTATTTT

len: 14
v_gene: TRBV24-1
d_gene: TRBD1
abundance: -
j_gene: TRBJ2-3
CDR3aa: CATRGTGGTDTQYF
CDR3nt: TGTGCCACCAGGGGGACAGGGGGCACAGATACGCAGTATTTT

len: 15
v_gene: TRBV18
d_gene: -
abundance: once
j_gene: TRBJ2-2
CDR3aa: CASSPPASAGGELFF
CDR3nt: TGTGCCAGCTCACCACCGGCCAGCGCAGGCGGGGAGCTGTTTTTT

len: 14
v_gene: TRBV24-1
d_gene: -
abundance: -
j_gene: TRBJ2-3
CDR3aa: CATSDRQYTDTQYF
CDR3nt: TGTGCCACCAGTGATAGACAGTACACAGATACGCAGTATTTT

len: 17
v_gene: TRBV5-6
d_gene: -
abundance: -
j_gene: TRBJ1-6
CDR3aa: CASSYHGGSSYNSPLHF
CDR3nt: TGTGCCAGCAGCTATCATGGAGGGAGCTCCTATAATTCACCCCTCCACTTT

len: 15
v_gene: TRBV18
d_gene: -
abundance: -
j_gene: TRBJ1-3
CDR3aa: CASSGAGYSGNTIYF
CDR3nt: TGTGCCAGCTCAGGGGCAGGTTACTCTGGAAACACCATATATTTT

len: 16
v_gene: TRBV5-4
d_gene: TRBD2
abundance: -
j_gene: TRBJ2-5
CDR3aa: CASSRPSGSPQETQYF
CDR3nt: TGTGCCAGCAGCAGGCCTAGCGGGTCCCCCCAAGAGACCCAGTACTTC

len: 14
v_gene: TRBV3-1/TRBV3-2
d_gene: -
abundance: -
j_gene: TRBJ1-1
CDR3aa: CASSDGGGDTEAFF
CDR3nt: TGTGCCAGCAGCGACGGGGGGGGAGACACTGAAGCTTTCTTT

len: 12
v_gene: TRBV7-9
d_gene: -
abundance: -
j_gene: TRBJ1-3
CDR3aa: CAGHSSGNTIYF
CDR3nt: TGTGCCGGGCACAGCTCTGGAAACACCATATATTTT

len: 13
v_gene: TRBV12-3/TRBV12-4
d_gene: TRBD1
abundance: few
j_gene: TRBJ1-1
CDR3aa: CASSRTGITEAFF
CDR3nt: TGTGCCAGCAGCCGGACAGGGATCACTGAAGCTTTCTTT

len: 14
v_gene: TRBV7-9
d_gene: -
abundance: -
j_gene: TRBJ2-2
CDR3aa: CASSLGGETGELFF
CDR3nt: TGTGCCAGCAGCTTAGGGGGGGAAACCGGGGAGCTGTTTTTT

len: 15
v_gene: TRBV4-1
d_gene: -
abundance: -
j_gene: TRBJ2-5
CDR3aa: CASSRGGVSGETQYF
CDR3nt: TGCGCCAGCAGCCGCGGAGGGGTCAGCGGGGAGACCCAGTACTTC

len: 12
v_gene: TRBV6-5
d_gene: TRBD1
abundance: -
j_gene: TRBJ1-2
CDR3aa: CASSKDRGRRTF
CDR3nt: TGTGCCAGCAGCAAGGACAGGGGGCGCCGGACCTTC

len: 18
v_gene: TRBV19
d_gene: -
abundance: once
j_gene: TRBJ1-4
CDR3aa: CASSIDRRGGKTNEKLFF
CDR3nt: TGTGCCAGTAGTATAGATCGGCGGGGGGGCAAGACTAATGAAAAACTGTTTTTT

len: 14
v_gene: TRBV5-1
d_gene: TRBD1
abundance: few
j_gene: TRBJ1-1
CDR3aa: CASSPDRANTEAFF
CDR3nt: TGCGCCAGCAGCCCAGACAGGGCGAACACTGAAGCTTTCTTT

len: 12
v_gene: TRBV6-1
d_gene: -
abundance: -
j_gene: TRBJ1-2
CDR3aa: CASSEGGLGYTF
CDR3nt: TGTGCCAGCAGTGAAGGCGGCCTTGGCTACACCTTC

len: 16
v_gene: TRBV9
d_gene: TRBD1
abundance: -
j_gene: TRBJ1-3
CDR3aa: CASSAPRGQSGNTIYF
CDR3nt: TGTGCCAGCAGCGCACCAAGGGGACAGTCTGGAAACACCATATATTTT

len: 15
v_gene: TRBV30
d_gene: -
abundance: once
j_gene: TRBJ1-2
CDR3aa: CAWSVTQGDAYGYTF
CDR3nt: TGTGCCTGGAGTGTAACACAGGGCGATGCCTATGGCTACACCTTC

len: 14
v_gene: TRBV24-1
d_gene: -
abundance: -
j_gene: TRBJ1-1
CDR3aa: CATSDFTLNTEAFF
CDR3nt: TGTGCCACCAGTGATTTTACACTGAACACTGAAGCTTTCTTT

len: 14
v_gene: TRBV18
d_gene: -
abundance: -
j_gene: TRBJ2-1
CDR3aa: CASSPTTDYNEQFF
CDR3nt: TGTGCCAGCTCACCAACTACGGACTACAATGAGCAGTTCTTC

len: 14
v_gene: TRBV9
d_gene: TRBD1
abundance: -
j_gene: TRBJ2-2
CDR3aa: CASSVGTGAGELFF
CDR3nt: TGTGCCAGCAGCGTAGGCACAGGGGCCGGGGAGCTGTTTTTT

len: 15
v_gene: TRBV7-3
d_gene: TRBD2
abundance: -
j_gene: TRBJ2-2
CDR3aa: CASSLIAGGPGELFF
CDR3nt: TGTGCCAGCAGCTTAATAGCGGGGGGGCCCGGGGAGCTGTTTTTT

len: 15
v_gene: TRBV5-4
d_gene: -
abundance: -
j_gene: TRBJ2-2
CDR3aa: CASSSAELSTGELFF
CDR3nt: TGTGCCAGCTCCTCGGCGGAGTTGAGCACCGGGGAGCTGTTTTTT

len: 12
v_gene: TRBV27
d_gene: -
abundance: -
j_gene: TRBJ2-3
CDR3aa: CASSRYTDTQYF
CDR3nt: TGTGCCAGCAGTCGATACACAGATACGCAGTATTTT

len: 14
v_gene: TRBV5-5
d_gene: TRBD2
abundance: -
j_gene: TRBJ2-5
CDR3aa: CASSRGGEGETQYF
CDR3nt: TGTGCCAGCAGCCGGGGAGGGGAAGGGGAGACCCAGTACTTC

len: 15
v_gene: TRBV2
d_gene: TRBD2
abundance: -
j_gene: TRBJ2-1
CDR3aa: CASSLLAGAGNEQFF
CDR3nt: TGTGCCAGCAGCTTACTAGCGGGGGCCGGGAATGAGCAGTTCTTC

len: 13
v_gene: TRBV9
d_gene: -
abundance: few
j_gene: TRBJ1-1
CDR3aa: CASSVGLLTEAFF
CDR3nt: TGTGCCAGCAGCGTCGGTTTATTGACTGAAGCTTTCTTT

len: 15
v_gene: TRBV6-6
d_gene: TRBD1
abundance: -
j_gene: TRBJ1-5
CDR3aa: CASIPGQESNQPQHF
CDR3nt: TGTGCCAGTATTCCCGGACAGGAAAGCAATCAGCCCCAGCATTTT

len: 17
v_gene: TRBV18
d_gene: -
abundance: -
j_gene: TRBJ1-5
CDR3aa: CASSPSGYSQGNQPQHF
CDR3nt: TGTGCCAGCTCACCATCAGGGTACAGTCAGGGCAATCAGCCCCAGCATTTT

len: 15
v_gene: TRBV2
d_gene: -
abundance: -
j_gene: TRBJ1-6
CDR3aa: CASSDQGLNNSPLHF
CDR3nt: TGTGCCAGCAGTGACCAGGGACTAAATAATTCACCCCTCCACTTT